A single sample is the source of the 30 T cell receptor beta chains below, sequenced in a study of blood T cell repertoires in COVID-19. This table comes from immunoSEQ multiplex PCR, and its TCRdb copy is limited to in-frame clones, with some not included. In the table there are some 290,000 clones, roughly 89% of which are singletons. The sequencing input was peripheral blood. The receptors were sampled from a woman aged 40 to 49 with COVID-19, enrolled during active disease.

This CDR3 is CASSRTGTGTNYGYTF. CDR3 coding DNA: TGTGCCAGCAGTCGGACGGGGACAGGGACTAACTATGGCTACACCTTC. The chain employs TRBV6-2 or TRBV6-3 and TRBJ1-2; 9 bases agree with TRBD1. The germline V gene encodes CDR1 MNHEY and CDR2 SVGEGT. V was pared by 5 bases and J by 0 bases, with 7 bases of the junction left unmatched. This CDR3 has 16 residues.

The chain employs TRBV9 and TRBJ2-1, with 8 positions matching TRBD2. The trim removed 4 bases at V and 3 bases at J, leaving 6 bases unmatched. CDR1 and CDR2 from the germline V gene are SGDLS and YYNGEE. The CDR3 totals 15 residues. The CDR3 region has the DNA TGTGCCAGCAGCTCACGGGGGGGCGTCTACAATGAGCAGTTCTTC. As protein: CASSSRGGVYNEQFF.

This clone appeared a few times. This chain uses TRBV2 with TRBJ1-5; D gene ambiguous. Trimming left V 8 bases short and J 5 bases short, with 10 bases between. Germline V gene lookup returns CDR1 SNHLY and CDR2 FYNNEI. The CDR3 sequence is 12 residues long. DNA for the CDR3: TGTGCCAGCTTGGGAGAGTATCAGCCCCAGCATTTT. Its protein is CASLGEYQPQHF. Full variable domain (missing parts from reference TRBV2 and TRBJ1-5): EPEVTQTPSHQVTQMGQEVILRCVPISNHLYFYWYRQILGQKVEFLVSFYNNEISEKSEIFDDQFSVERPDGSNFTLKIRSTKLEDSAMYFCASLGEYQPQHFGDGTRLSIL.

This chain joins TRBV9 and TRBJ1-6; the match to TRBD1 covers 8 bases. This CDR3 comprises 16 residues. J was trimmed by 8 bases and V by 3 bases; bases with no gene match: 10. Germline V gene data show CDR1 as SGDLS and CDR2 as YYNGEE. CDR3 sequence: CASSDASGQAYSPLHF. As DNA, the CDR3 is TGTGCCAGCAGCGACGCATCGGGACAGGCTTATTCACCCCTCCACTTT.

The gene calls are TRBV28 and TRBJ1-1, with D hard to call. The CDR3 is 15 amino acids. Between the trimmed V and J ends, which lost 4 bases and 1 base, there was a span of 13 bases. Germline V CDR1 and CDR2: MDHEN, SYDVKM. The CDR3 nucleotides read TGTGCCAGCAGTTCCCGTGGAGGATGGAACACTGAAGCTTTCTTT. Its protein is CASSSRGGWNTEAFF.

The V and J genes are TRBV24-1 and TRBJ2-2; maybe TRBD1 (6 bases). The CDR3 is 17 amino acids. Germline CDR1 and CDR2: KGHDR and SFDVKD. V shed 2 bases and J shed 7 bases, with 19 bases lying between them. In DNA form, the CDR3 reads TGTGCCACCAGTGATTCCATCGGGGCAGGGGACGGCGGGGAGCTGTTTTTT. It codes for CATSDSIGAGDGGELFF.

The CDR3 sequence is CASNLLGDGGYQPQHF. In DNA, the CDR3 is TGTGCCAGCAATCTTTTGGGAGACGGGGGGTATCAGCCCCAGCATTTT. The J gene is TRBJ1-5, the V gene TRBV28; D possibly corresponds to TRBD1 (5 bases). In germline, CDR1 is MDHEN, CDR2 SYDVKM. The germline V and J ends were trimmed by 7 bases and 5 bases, with 21 bases remaining between them. The CDR3 spans 16 residues.

This clone was counted between two and nine times. This chain links TRBV4-2 with TRBJ1-6; tentative D call: TRBD1 (5 bases). Germline CDR1 is LGHNA and CDR2 is YNFKEQ. The CDR3 loop spans 15 amino acids. Trimming removed 5 bases at V and 9 bases at J, with 17 bases between. CDR3 region: CASSGRGLGGSPLHF. In DNA form, the CDR3 reads TGTGCCAGCAGCGGGCGGGGACTAGGAGGTTCACCCCTCCACTTT.

This sequence joins TRBV7-3 and TRBJ2-3; D unresolved. Germline lookup yields CDR1 SGHTA and CDR2 FQGTGA. V was cut by 6 bases and J by 6 bases, with 13 bases left in between. The CDR3 runs 13 residues. CDR3 bases: TGTGCCAGCAGTCACTACGTCGGGGATACGCAGTATTTT. Its protein product is CASSHYVGDTQYF.

The chain employs TRBV6-5 and TRBJ1-5; D ambiguous. The V and J ends lost 5 bases and 2 bases respectively, with 13 bases between them. This CDR3 spans 15 amino acids. Per the germline V gene, CDR1 is MNHEY and CDR2 is SVGAGI. CDR3 amino acids: CASSKEGRGNQPQHF. Written as DNA, the CDR3 is TGTGCCAGCAGTAAGGAGGGTAGAGGCAATCAGCCCCAGCATTTT.

The V call is TRBV25-1, the J call TRBJ2-7; the match to TRBD1 covers 8 bases. Germline V CDR1 and CDR2: MGHDK, SYGVNS. The CDR3 runs 15 residues. V trimming: 3 bases; J trimming: 3 bases; junction bases outside the gene matches: 7. This CDR3 is CASSEPGTGSYEQYF. CDR3 DNA sequence: TGTGCCAGCAGTGAGCCCGGGACAGGAAGCTACGAGCAGTACTTC.

J is TRBJ1-1 and V is TRBV30; D remains unclear. This CDR3 contains 12 residues. Between the trimmed V and J ends, which lost 3 bases and 5 bases, there was a span of 10 bases. Germline V gene sequence: CDR1 GTSNPN, CDR2 SVGIG (reference sequence). The CDR3, as DNA: TGTGCCTGGAGCTTATGGAGAACTGAAGCTTTCTTT. As protein: CAWSLWRTEAFF.

V usage is TRBV11-3 and J usage is TRBJ1-4; possible D gene TRBD1, 5 bases. Germline values: CDR1 SGHNT, CDR2 YENEEA. Trimming took off 2 bases at V and 2 bases at J, with 24 bases between the two ends. The CDR3 consists of 20 residues. The CDR3 loop reads CASSLLQHSLSGRTNEKLFF. CDR3 nucleotide sequence: TGTGCCAGCAGCTTACTCCAACATTCTCTCTCAGGGAGGACTAATGAAAAACTGTTTTTT.

The chain uses TRBV18 and TRBJ2-6; a possible D gene is TRBD2 (5 bases). Deletions cut 1 base from V and 1 base from J, with 14 bases between. Germline V gene sequence: CDR1 KGHSH, CDR2 LQKENI. The CDR3 is 18 amino acids. This CDR3 is CASSPLLGLGSGANVLTF. CDR3 bases: TGTGCCAGCTCACCACTTTTAGGACTTGGATCTGGGGCCAACGTCCTGACTTTC.

The genes are TRBV6-4 and TRBJ1-6; D gene uncertain. This CDR3 contains 13 residues. Trimming removed 5 bases from V and 2 bases from J, with 4 bases in between. The germline V gene has CDR1 MRHNA and CDR2 SNTAGT. The CDR3 coding sequence is TGTGCCAGCAGTCGGGCCTATAATTCACCCCTCCACTTT. This sequence encodes CASSRAYNSPLHF.

In its sample, this clone was seen once. V and J are TRBV10-2 and TRBJ2-2; 9 bases agree with TRBD1. Germline lookup yields CDR1 WSHSY and CDR2 SAAADI. The CDR3 runs to 14 residues. The junction had 5 bases not matched to a gene; V was cut back by 8 bases and J by 4 bases. The CDR3 reads CASVGTGITGELFF. In DNA, the CDR3 is TGCGCCAGCGTCGGGACAGGGATCACCGGGGAGCTGTTTTTT.

This clone was recorded only once. V and J are TRBV5-4 and TRBJ2-7, with TRBD2 matching 8 bases. With V trimmed by 2 bases and J by 0 bases, 7 bases remained unmatched. In germline, CDR1 is SGHNT, CDR2 YYREEE (reference sequence). CDR3 size: 16 residues. CDR3 DNA: TGTGCCAGCAGCTTTCGGCGGGGGGCGAGCTCCTACGAGCAGTACTTC. Translating it yields CASSFRRGASSYEQYF.

The chain combines TRBV4-3 with TRBJ1-2; possibly TRBD1 for D (6 bases). V was shortened by 0 bases and J by 5 bases, with 16 bases between the two germline ends. Germline assignment: CDR1 LGHNA and CDR2 YSLEER. CDR3 size: 16 residues. The CDR3: CASSQDLVQGVYGYTF. CDR3 bases: TGCGCCAGCAGCCAAGATTTAGTACAGGGCGTTTATGGCTACACCTTC.

The rearrangement joins TRBV18 to TRBJ1-3; D perhaps matches TRBD1 (5 bases). From germline, CDR1 is KGHSH and CDR2 LQKENI. V was cut by 0 bases and J by 6 bases, with 15 bases left in between. The CDR3 length is 16 residues. CDR3 nucleotides: TGTGCCAGCTCACCACCGCAGGGCTTTTTAGAAAACACCATATATTTT. Encoded protein: CASSPPQGFLENTIYF. Using reference TRBV18 and TRBJ1-3 for the parts outside the CDR3, the full variable domain is NAGVMQNPRHLVRRRGQEARLRCSPMKGHSHVYWYRQLPEEGLKFMVYLQKENIIDESGMPKERFSAEFPKEGPSILRIQQVVRGDSAAYFCASSPPQGFLENTIYFGEGSWLTVV.

J is TRBJ2-5 and V is TRBV18, with TRBD1 identical over 7 bases. This CDR3 spans 14 amino acids. V gave up 3 bases and J gave up 5 bases; unmatched junction bases: 6. Germline V gene data show CDR1 as KGHSH and CDR2 as LQKENI. This CDR3 reads CASSPKTGWETQYF. For the CDR3, the DNA is TGTGCCAGCTCACCCAAGACAGGGTGGGAGACCCAGTACTTC.

The rearrangement uses TRBV6-5 and TRBJ1-2; TRBD1 aligns across 11 bases. Germline trimming cut 0 bases from V and 4 bases from J; bases unmatched to any gene: 4. The germline gives CDR1 MNHEY, CDR2 SVGAGI. CDR3 length: 16 residues. CDR3 coding DNA: TGTGCCAGCAGTTACTCTGGGACAGGGGGGGGCTATGGCTACACCTTC. It translates to CASSYSGTGGGYGYTF.

The rearrangement links TRBV2 to TRBJ2-1; possibly TRBD2 for D (6 bases). The CDR3 has 16 amino acids. CDR1 is SNHLY, CDR2 FYNNEI, per germline. The germline V and J ends were trimmed by 6 bases and 6 bases, with 21 bases remaining between them. The CDR3 DNA sequence: TGTGCCAGCAGGGGGGGTGTTTGGGTAGACTTCAATGAGCAGTTCTTC. Protein: CASRGGVWVDFNEQFF.

CDR3 DNA: TGTGCCAGCAGTCCTGGACGATGGACAGGTCGAGCTTTCTTT. The encoded protein is CASSPGRWTGRAFF. The V gene is TRBV27, the J gene TRBJ1-1; 7 bases line up with TRBD1. Looked up from germline, CDR1 is MNHEY and CDR2 is SMNVEV (reference sequence). This CDR3 region has 14 residues. V shed 5 bases, J shed 10 bases, and the junction held 13 bases outside the gene matches.

The gene calls are TRBV4-3 and TRBJ2-2; perhaps TRBD2 as D (6 bases). Trimming took off 3 bases at V and 5 bases at J, with 10 bases between the two ends. CDR3 length equals 14 residues. Germline CDR1 is LGHNA and CDR2 is YSLEER. CDR3 loop: CASSQGGWTGELFF. The CDR3 DNA is TGCGCCAGCAGCCAGGGGGGATGGACCGGGGAGCTGTTTTTT.

The rearrangement links TRBV14 to TRBJ1-6; 7 bases are shared with TRBD1. The CDR3 contains 15 residues. Germline CDR1 is SGHDN and CDR2 is FVKESK. V lost 1 base and J lost 8; bases outside the gene matches: 5. CDR3 protein: CASSQAPGQYSPLHF. The CDR3 DNA sequence: TGTGCCAGCAGCCAAGCCCCGGGACAGTATTCACCCCTCCACTTT.

The rearrangement links TRBV4-1 to TRBJ1-1; D uncertain. The CDR3 covers 13 residues. Trimming took 4 bases from V and 2 from J, leaving 8 bases between them. Germline CDR1 MGHRA, CDR2 YSYEKL. CDR3 bases: TGCGCCAGCAGCCTCCGGTATAACACTGAAGCTTTCTTT. It codes for CASSLRYNTEAFF.

The chain combines TRBV3-1 (or the pseudogene TRBV3-2) with TRBJ2-5, with 9 bases identical to TRBD2. CDR1 and CDR2 (germline): LGHDT, YNNKEL (reference sequence). With 0 bases clipped from V and 4 bases from J, the junction kept 9 bases outside the gene matches. This CDR3 comprises 17 residues. The CDR3 sequence: CASSQDSGSGRRETQYF. CDR3 coding DNA: TGTGCCAGCAGCCAAGATAGCGGTAGCGGGAGAAGAGAGACCCAGTACTTC.

This clone was seen once. This chain connects TRBV7-9 to TRBJ2-1, with D possibly TRBD1 on 6 matching bases. The V gene's germline CDR1 is SEHNR and CDR2 FQNEAQ (reference sequence). Trimming took 8 bases from V and 12 from J, leaving 20 bases between them. The CDR3 totals 13 residues. In DNA form, the CDR3 reads TGTGCCAGCGGGACCACTCGGCAGGACAGGCAGTTCTTC. It yields the protein CASGTTRQDRQFF.

V usage is TRBV10-1 and J usage is TRBJ2-2, with 12 positions matching TRBD1. The V gene end was trimmed by 7 bases and the J gene end by 5 bases; junction bases not matched to a gene: 17. The CDR3 extends over 19 amino acids. The V gene's germline CDR1 is WNHNN and CDR2 SYGVQD (reference sequence). CDR3 DNA sequence: TGCGCCAGCATCCCGGGACAGGGGGCGTCTAAGGACGGAACCGGGGAGCTGTTTTTT. It encodes CASIPGQGASKDGTGELFF.

This chain links TRBV19 with TRBJ1-2; unclear D gene. The germline gives CDR1 LNHDA, CDR2 SQIVND (reference sequence). CDR3 length: 14 amino acids. V was trimmed by 5 bases and J by 4 bases, leaving 14 bases between them. The CDR3 here is CASSPTLRSYGYTF. CDR3 DNA: TGTGCCAGTAGTCCCACTTTACGGTCCTATGGCTACACCTTC.